The rows below give T cell receptor beta chains drawn from one sample of a study of control samples from healthy donors and cancer patients. The repertoire was sequenced with immunoSEQ multiplex PCR; TCRdb's copy has only in-frame clones and lacks some. The table shows approximately 79,000 clones, with 70% to 90% occurring only once. The sample comprised blood. The receptors shown here come from a man aged 50 to 59 in good health. CDR3s include the opening cysteine and the closing phenylalanine or tryptophan. The D gene is left open where the match is weak. Size tells how often a clone was seen (once, few, many) or the class of an expanded clone, and some rows leave it out.

j_call,v_call,d_call,clone_size,cdr3_nt,cdr3_aa
TRBJ2-1,TRBV5-5,.,once,TGTGCCAGCAGCTCTATTACCCGGACAGAGAAGTTCTTC,CASSSITRTEKFF
TRBJ1-6,TRBV7-2,.,.,TGTGCCAGCAGCTTAGTTTTGAGAGTACCCCTCCACTTT,CASSLVLRVPLHF
TRBJ2-1,TRBV24-1,.,.,TGTGCCACCAGTGATTCGATTGATACGGCATACAATGAGCAGTTCTTC,CATSDSIDTAYNEQFF
TRBJ1-6,TRBV23-1,.,.,TGCGCCAGCAGTCCACCGGGCCACTATAATTCACCCCTCCACTTT,CASSPPGHYNSPLHF
TRBJ2-2,TRBV4-2,TRBD2,.,TGTGCCAGCAGCCCAACGGGGGGGCGAACCGGGGAGCTGTTTTTT,CASSPTGGRTGELFF
TRBJ2-5,TRBV18,TRBD2,.,TGTGCCAGCTCACTAAGAGTAGCGGGAGGCCTACAAGAGACCCAGTACTTC,CASSLRVAGGLQETQYF
TRBJ2-2,TRBV29-1,.,.,TGCAGCGTGTTATGGTCTGAAGGGCACACCGGGGAGCTGTTTTTT,CSVLWSEGHTGELFF
TRBJ2-1,TRBV10-3,TRBD2,.,TGTGCCACCCACCTCTTTCCAGCGGGGGGGGTAAATGAGCAGTTCTTC,CATHLFPAGGVNEQFF
TRBJ2-1,TRBV18,.,.,TGTGCCAGCTCACCAGAATCCCAGAGACGGAATGAGCAGTTCTTC,CASSPESQRRNEQFF
TRBJ1-3,TRBV7-7,.,.,TGTGCCAGCAGCTTGGACAGTGGAAACACCATATATTTT,CASSLDSGNTIYF
TRBJ1-5,TRBV7-9,.,.,TGTGCCAGCAGCTTAGCGGACCGGGTTGGCCAGCCCCAGCATTTT,CASSLADRVGQPQHF
TRBJ1-1,TRBV12-3/TRBV12-4,.,.,TGTGCCAGCAGTCCGGGATCCTTTGAAGCTTTCTTT,CASSPGSFEAFF
TRBJ2-3,TRBV3-1/TRBV3-2,.,once,TGTGCCAGCAGCCCTGCCAGGGGGGCTCACACAGATACGCAGTATTTT,CASSPARGAHTDTQYF
TRBJ1-1,TRBV14,.,.,TGTGCCAGCAGTCCCCAACGCGTCGCGACCACTGAAGCTTTCTTT,CASSPQRVATTEAFF
TRBJ2-1,TRBV11-2,TRBD1,.,TGTGCCAGCAGCTCTGACAGGGGCTCCTACAATGAGCAGTTCTTC,CASSSDRGSYNEQFF
TRBJ2-7,TRBV12-5,.,.,TGTGCTAGTGGACTTAACTACGAGCAGTACTTC,CASGLNYEQYF
TRBJ1-5,TRBV6-2/TRBV6-3,.,.,TGTGCCAGCAGTGTCCAGGTCTCCAATCAGCCCCAGCATTTT,CASSVQVSNQPQHF
TRBJ2-3,TRBV11-2,TRBD2,.,TGTGCCAGCAGCTCCCTAGCGGGGGGATCCACAGATACGCAGTATTTT,CASSSLAGGSTDTQYF
TRBJ1-5,TRBV6-5,TRBD1,.,TGTGCCAGCAGTTACTCAGCGGACAGGGGCAATCAGCCCCAGCATTTT,CASSYSADRGNQPQHF
TRBJ1-2,TRBV5-4,.,.,TGTGCCAGCAGCTCTGACGGCAGGGGCTATGGCTACACCTTC,CASSSDGRGYGYTF
TRBJ2-5,TRBV7-2,.,.,TGTGCCAGCAGCTTAGTGGGGGGGCTGGTGAGAGAGACCCAGTACTTC,CASSLVGGLVRETQYF
TRBJ2-5,TRBV4-1,TRBD2,.,TGCGCCAGCAGCCAAGATCGTCGGACTAGCGGGGATGAAGAGACCCAGTACTTC,CASSQDRRTSGDEETQYF
TRBJ1-5,TRBV6-2/TRBV6-3,TRBD1,.,TGTGCCAGCAGTTACGGGACAGGGGGCTGGCAGCCCCAGCATTTT,CASSYGTGGWQPQHF
TRBJ2-1,TRBV2,.,.,TGTGCCAGACTCGTGCGAGATGAGCAGTTCTTC,CARLVRDEQFF